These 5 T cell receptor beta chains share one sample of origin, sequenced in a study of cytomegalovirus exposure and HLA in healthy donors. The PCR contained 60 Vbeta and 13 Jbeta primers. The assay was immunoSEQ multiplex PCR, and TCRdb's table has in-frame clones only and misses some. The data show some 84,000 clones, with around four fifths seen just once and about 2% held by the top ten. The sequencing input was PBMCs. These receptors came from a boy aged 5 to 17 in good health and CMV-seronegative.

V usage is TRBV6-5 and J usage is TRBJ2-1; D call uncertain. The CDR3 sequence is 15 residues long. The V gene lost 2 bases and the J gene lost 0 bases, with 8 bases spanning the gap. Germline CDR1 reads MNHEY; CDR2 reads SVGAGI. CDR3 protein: CASSYGTVSYNEQFF. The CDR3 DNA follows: TGTGCCAGCAGTTACGGTACAGTCTCCTACAATGAGCAGTTCTTC.

This CDR3 is CASSEQGAYYNEQFF. The CDR3 DNA reads as TGTGCCAGCAGCGAACAGGGGGCGTACTACAATGAGCAGTTCTTC. V usage is TRBV9 and J usage is TRBJ2-1; 9 bases agree with TRBD1. The CDR3 consists of 15 residues. CDR1 and CDR2 (germline): SGDLS, YYNGEE. V lost 3 bases, J lost 3 bases, and 4 bases stayed unmatched.

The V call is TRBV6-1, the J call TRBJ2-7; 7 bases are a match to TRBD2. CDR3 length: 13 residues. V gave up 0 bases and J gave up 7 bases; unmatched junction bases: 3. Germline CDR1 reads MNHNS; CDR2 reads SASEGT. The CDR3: CASSEAGGWEQYF. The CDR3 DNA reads TGTGCCAGCAGTGAAGCGGGGGGGTGGGAGCAGTACTTC.

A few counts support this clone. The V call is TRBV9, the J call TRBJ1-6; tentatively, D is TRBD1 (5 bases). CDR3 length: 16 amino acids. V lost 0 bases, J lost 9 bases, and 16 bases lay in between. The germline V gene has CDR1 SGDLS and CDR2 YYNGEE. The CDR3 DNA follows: TGTGCCAGCAGCGTAGACTCCTCTCTCGGGGGTTCACCCCTCCACTTT. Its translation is CASSVDSSLGGSPLHF.

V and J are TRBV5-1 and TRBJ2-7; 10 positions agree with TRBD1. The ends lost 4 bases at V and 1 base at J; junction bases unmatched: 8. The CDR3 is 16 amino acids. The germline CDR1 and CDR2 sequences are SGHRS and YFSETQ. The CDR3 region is CASSPNPGQGSYEQYF. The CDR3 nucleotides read TGCGCCAGCAGCCCCAACCCGGGACAGGGGTCCTACGAGCAGTACTTC.